This T cell receptor (beta chain) comes out of a study of CD8+ T cells in alopecia areata. In the study overall: Each of the treated patients was given oral tofacitinib, 5 to 10 mg twice daily, for moderate-to-severe alopecia areata. The study's findings and limits: TCRs were shared less clearly across patients than in mice, possibly for HLA-related reasons. Higher clonality than in normal scalp was seen in lesional scalp, especially alopecia totalis/universalis.

Investigators isolated RNA and reverse transcribed it into cDNA to act as the sequencing template. Generated by immunoSEQ multiplex PCR, the TCRdb table keeps only in-frame clones and is missing some. Among fewer than 100,000 clones listed, about 45% were seen once. This clone was detected only a few times. Its antigen is not known. CDR3 size: 17 residues. The J segment lost 5 bases and the V segment lost 0 bases, leaving 16 bases of the junction unmatched. Per germline, CDR1 GTSNPN and CDR2 SVGIG (reference sequence). Lesional scalp tissue (obtained by punch biopsy) and peripheral blood were collected from alopecia areata patients.

The V gene is TRBV30, the J gene TRBJ2-7; 7 bases are a match to TRBD2. This receptor was obtained from a human donor with alopecia areata. Sequencing was done on a sample of CD4+ T cells sorted from blood. The CDR3 region is CAWSVLVGGIVGHEQYF. CDR3 DNA: TGTGCCTGGAGTGTACTCGTGGGAGGGATCGTCGGTCACGAGCAGTACTTC.